The 26 T cell receptor beta chains reported below all come from one sample, sequenced in a study of shared clonotypes between healthy human individuals. Generated by immunoSEQ multiplex PCR, the TCRdb table keeps only in-frame clones and is missing some. The sample yields 1,500,000 or so clones, approximately 98.5% seen once. The specimen was naive CD4+ T cells sorted from blood. Specified subset: CD45RA+ positively selected. The origin of the receptors is a man under 40 in good health.

The CDR3 is CASSLYSRVNEQYF. Written as DNA, the CDR3 is TGTGCCAGCAGCTTGTATTCCAGGGTCAACGAGCAGTACTTC. V usage is TRBV5-4 and J usage is TRBJ2-7, with D perhaps TRBD1 (5 bases). CDR1 SGHNT and CDR2 YYREEE come from the germline V gene (reference sequence). CDR3 length: 14 amino acids. Trimming took 1 base from V and 5 from J, leaving 13 bases between them.

V gene TRBV10-1 combines with J gene TRBJ1-1; 8 positions agree with TRBD1. After removal of 6 bases from V and 4 bases from J, the junction contained 4 bases not matched to a gene. This CDR3 is built from 13 residues. Germline lookup yields CDR1 WNHNN and CDR2 SYGVQD (reference sequence). The CDR3 here is CASRDTGGTEAFF. The DNA for the CDR3 is TGCGCCAGCAGAGATACAGGGGGCACTGAAGCTTTCTTT.

V gene TRBV7-9 combines with J gene TRBJ2-7; weak D call: TRBD2 (6 bases). The V gene lost 1 base and the J gene lost 6 bases, with 19 bases spanning the gap. CDR3 length: 16 residues. CDR1 SEHNR and CDR2 FQNEAQ come from the germline V gene (reference sequence). CDR3 nucleotides: TGTGCCAGCAGCTTAGAGGTTGGGGGGAGCTGGCGCGAGCAGTACTTC. It encodes CASSLEVGGSWREQYF.

The V gene is TRBV6-1, the J gene TRBJ2-7, with TRBD1 as a possible D gene (6 bases). Per the germline V gene, CDR1 is MNHNS and CDR2 is SASEGT. The CDR3 totals 13 residues. Trimming pared 6 bases from V and 6 bases from J, leaving 15 bases between. CDR3 DNA sequence: TGTGCCAGCAGCGACAGGTATTCGCGCGAGCAGTACTTC. Amino acid sequence: CASSDRYSREQYF.

The rearrangement links TRBV20-1 to TRBJ1-2, with no clear D. Trimming left V 3 bases short and J 7 bases short, with 3 bases between. The germline CDR1 and CDR2 sequences are DFQATT and SNEGSKA (reference sequence). This CDR3 region has 9 residues. In nucleotides, the CDR3 is TGCAGTGCTAGTTTTGGCTACACCTTC. This sequence encodes CSASFGYTF.

The rearrangement joins TRBV2 to TRBJ2-7, with 10 bases fitting TRBD1. The CDR3 contains 14 residues. Germline V gives CDR1 SNHLY, CDR2 FYNNEI. The ends lost 7 bases at V and 5 bases at J; junction bases unmatched: 8. The CDR3 DNA follows: TGTGCCAGCACTGGGACAGGGGTATTGGACGAGCAGTACTTC. Encoded protein: CASTGTGVLDEQYF.

The V call is TRBV5-1, the J call TRBJ2-3; TRBD2 matches at 11 bases. Germline V lookup: CDR1 SGHRS, CDR2 YFSETQ. The CDR3 sequence is 15 residues long. The J segment lost 4 bases and the V segment lost 3 bases, leaving 4 bases of the junction unmatched. CDR3 in DNA: TGCGCCAGCAGCTGGTCGACTAGCGGGGCAGATACGCAGTATTTT. Translating gives CASSWSTSGADTQYF. The entire variable domain, with the rest obtained from reference TRBV5-1 and TRBJ2-3, is as follows: KAGVTQTPRYLIKTRGQQVTLSCSPISGHRSVSWYQQTPGQGLQFLFEYFSETQRNKGNFPGRFSGRQFSNSRSEMNVSTLELGDSALYLCASSWSTSGADTQYFGPGTRLTVL.

This chain connects TRBV7-9 to TRBJ1-3; D not certain. The CDR3 has 14 amino acids. CDR1 and CDR2 (germline): SEHNR, FQNEAQ (reference sequence). Deletions cut 7 bases from V and 0 bases from J, with 10 bases between. Here the CDR3 DNA reads TGTGCCAGCACCCACGTCAACTCTGGAAACACCATATATTTT. Translation: CASTHVNSGNTIYF.

The chain links TRBV10-2 to TRBJ1-1; TRBD1 matches 8 bases. The CDR3 runs to 11 residues. V gave up 6 bases and J gave up 9 bases; unmatched junction bases: 3. CDR1 is WSHSY, CDR2 SAAADI, per germline. CDR3 nucleotide sequence: TGCGCCAGCAGGGGGACAGGCAAAGCTTTCTTT. It codes for CASRGTGKAFF.

This rearrangement joins TRBV18 to TRBJ2-5; 9 bases fit TRBD1. V gave up 5 bases and J gave up 1 base; unmatched junction bases: 5. The CDR3 spans 15 residues. The germline CDR1 and CDR2 sequences are KGHSH and LQKENI. Here the CDR3 reads CASSGRDRVQETQYF. The CDR3 nucleotides are TGTGCCAGCTCAGGTCGGGACAGGGTCCAAGAGACCCAGTACTTC.

This chain uses TRBV28 with TRBJ2-5, with 7 bases fitting TRBD2. There are 15 residues in the CDR3. V was clipped by 5 bases and J by 4 bases; unmatched bases: 10. Germline lookup yields CDR1 MDHEN and CDR2 SYDVKM. As DNA, the CDR3 is TGTGCCAGCAGTCTCGGTTGGGGGGGACGAGAGACCCAGTACTTC. It specifies CASSLGWGGRETQYF.

In nucleotides, the CDR3 is TGTGCCAGCAGCGGACAGGGGGCGTGGGAAAAACTGTTTTTT. Amino acids: CASSGQGAWEKLFF. This rearrangement joins TRBV28 to TRBJ1-4; 11 bases are shared with TRBD1. V shed 6 bases, J shed 8 bases, and the junction held 5 bases outside the gene matches. This CDR3 spans 14 amino acids. Germline assignment: CDR1 MDHEN and CDR2 SYDVKM. Variable domain in full (rest from reference TRBV28 and TRBJ1-4): DVKVTQSSRYLVKRTGEKVFLECVQDMDHENMFWYRQDPGLGLRLIYFSYDVKMKEKGDIPEGYSVSREKKERFSLILESASTNQTSMYLCASSGQGAWEKLFFGSGTQLSVL.

This chain links TRBV5-1 with TRBJ1-4; D unclear. V was clipped by 3 bases and J by 2 bases, with 11 bases between them. Germline V gene sequence: CDR1 SGHRS, CDR2 YFSETQ. This CDR3 region has 15 residues. CDR3 in DNA: TGCGCCAGCAGCTCTATTTCTAGTACTAATGAAAAACTGTTTTTT. Translating it yields CASSSISSTNEKLFF.

The chain carries TRBV28 and TRBJ2-2; 10 positions agree with TRBD2. Trimming cost V 5 bases and J 8 bases; bases outside gene matches: 11. The CDR3 covers 16 residues. Germline V gene data show CDR1 as MDHEN and CDR2 as SYDVKM. The CDR3 DNA reads TGTGCCAGCAGTCCACCGGAGGGACTAGCGAGGGGGGAGCTGTTTTTT. Amino acid sequence: CASSPPEGLARGELFF. The entire variable domain, with the rest obtained from reference TRBV28 and TRBJ2-2, is as follows: DVKVTQSSRYLVKRTGEKVFLECVQDMDHENMFWYRQDPGLGLRLIYFSYDVKMKEKGDIPEGYSVSREKKERFSLILESASTNQTSMYLCASSPPEGLARGELFFGEGSRLTVL.

This chain joins TRBV11-2 and TRBJ2-3; the D is unclear. Deletions cut 0 bases from V and 5 bases from J, with 6 bases between. From germline, CDR1 is SGHAT and CDR2 FQNNGV. This CDR3 comprises 13 residues. Written as DNA, the CDR3 is TGTGCCAGCAGCTTAGATATTGGAGATACGCAGTATTTT. Encoded protein: CASSLDIGDTQYF. The full variable domain, rest sourced from reference TRBV11-2 and TRBJ2-3, is EAGVAQSPRYKIIEKRQSVAFWCNPISGHATLYWYQQILGQGPKLLIQFQNNGVVDDSQLPKDRFSAERLKGVDSTLKIQPAKLEDSAVYLCASSLDIGDTQYFGPGTRLTVL.

This clone was seen only once. The chain links TRBV5-1 to TRBJ2-5; D is possibly TRBD1 or TRBD2 (5 bases each). This CDR3 spans 13 amino acids. Germline lookup yields CDR1 SGHRS and CDR2 YFSETQ. Trimming removed 7 bases at V and 0 bases at J, with 10 bases between. Here the CDR3 reads CASGRDDQETQYF. As DNA, the CDR3 is TGCGCCAGCGGACGGGACGACCAAGAGACCCAGTACTTC.

This chain joins TRBV5-1 and TRBJ2-2, with 7 bases aligning to TRBD2. This CDR3 region has 16 residues. The V gene end was trimmed by 3 bases and the J gene end by 6 bases; junction bases not matched to a gene: 11. The germline CDR1 and CDR2 sequences are SGHRS and YFSETQ. CDR3 protein: CASSSKREIGPGELFF. The CDR3 DNA reads TGCGCCAGCAGCTCCAAGCGGGAAATTGGCCCCGGGGAGCTGTTTTTT.

The chain employs TRBV16 and TRBJ1-5, with D uncertain. The CDR3 totals 13 residues. Per germline, CDR1 KGHSY and CDR2 FQNENV. V lost 2 bases, J lost 5 bases, and 7 bases lay in between. CDR3 residues: CASSQQRDQPQHF. The CDR3 region has the DNA TGTGCCAGCAGCCAACAGAGGGATCAGCCCCAGCATTTT.

The V call is TRBV7-2, the J call TRBJ2-7; D is unresolved. The CDR3 spans 13 residues. Germline CDR1 SGHTA, CDR2 FQGNSA. Trimming took off 7 bases at V and 3 bases at J, with 13 bases between the two ends. The CDR3 here is CASIDLRSYEQYF. CDR3 nucleotide sequence: TGTGCCAGCATTGACCTTAGGAGCTACGAGCAGTACTTC.

This chain uses TRBV11-2 with TRBJ1-2, with D maybe TRBD1 (6 bases). This CDR3 is built from 16 residues. Germline lookup yields CDR1 SGHAT and CDR2 FQNNGV. Trimming took off 3 bases at V and 4 bases at J, with 18 bases between the two ends. The CDR3 sequence: CASSFERGGLGYGYTF. CDR3 in DNA: TGTGCCAGCAGCTTCGAAAGAGGGGGTTTGGGCTATGGCTACACCTTC.

The J gene is TRBJ1-2, the V gene TRBV19; D remains ambiguous. This CDR3 is built from 11 residues. The V gene lost 3 bases and the J gene lost 4 bases, with 3 bases spanning the gap. Germline CDR1 reads LNHDA; CDR2 reads SQIVND (reference sequence). CDR3 sequence (DNA): TGTGCCAGTAGTATCTTCTATGGCTACACCTTC. Translating gives CASSIFYGYTF.

This chain uses TRBV5-4 with TRBJ2-2; 10 nucleotides agree with TRBD2. After removal of 0 bases from V and 3 bases from J, the junction contained 8 bases not matched to a gene. CDR3 length: 18 residues. Germline values: CDR1 SGHNT, CDR2 YYREEE (reference sequence). The CDR3 sequence: CASSLASGRWGDTGELFF. In nucleotides, the CDR3 is TGTGCCAGCAGCTTGGCTAGCGGGAGATGGGGTGACACCGGGGAGCTGTTTTTT.

The chain has TRBV28 and TRBJ2-1; D is ambiguous. Germline CDR1 and CDR2: MDHEN and SYDVKM. Trimming removed 6 bases at V and 5 bases at J, with 14 bases between. The CDR3 is made up of 14 amino acids. This chain's CDR3 is CASSSRLNHNEQFF. For the CDR3, the DNA is TGTGCCAGCAGCTCTCGACTGAATCACAATGAGCAGTTCTTC. Together with reference TRBV28 and TRBJ2-1, the CDR3 gives the full variable domain: DVKVTQSSRYLVKRTGEKVFLECVQDMDHENMFWYRQDPGLGLRLIYFSYDVKMKEKGDIPEGYSVSREKKERFSLILESASTNQTSMYLCASSSRLNHNEQFFGPGTRLTVL.

V gene TRBV7-9 combines with J gene TRBJ2-3; D unresolved. This CDR3 has 16 amino acids. V was pared by 5 bases and J by 0 bases, with 15 bases between. Germline lookup yields CDR1 SEHNR and CDR2 FQNEAQ (reference sequence). CDR3: CASSQRRVGSTDTQYF. The CDR3 region has the DNA TGTGCCAGCAGCCAAAGGCGAGTTGGAAGCACAGATACGCAGTATTTT. The whole variable domain, remainder taken from reference TRBV7-9 and TRBJ2-3, is DTGVSQNPRHKITKRGQNVTFRCDPISEHNRLYWYRQTLGQGPEFLTYFQNEAQLEKSRLLSDRFSAERPKGSFSTLEIQRTEQGDSAMYLCASSQRRVGSTDTQYFGPGTRLTVL.

The chain links TRBV11-2 to TRBJ2-5, with TRBD2 as a possible D gene (7 bases). CDR1 is SGHAT and CDR2 is FQNNGV in the germline V gene. Trimming removed 4 bases from V and 2 bases from J, with 17 bases in between. There are 16 residues in the CDR3. The CDR3 region has the DNA TGTGCCAGCAGCTATTCGACGGGGGGCGGGCAAGAGACCCAGTACTTC. Protein: CASSYSTGGGQETQYF.

The chain carries TRBV5-6 and TRBJ2-7; D not certain. CDR1 is SGHDT, CDR2 YYEEEE, per germline. Trimming removed 0 bases at V and 4 bases at J, with 11 bases between. This CDR3 contains 14 residues. The CDR3 region is CASSLGGRWYEQYF. As DNA, the CDR3 is TGTGCCAGCAGCTTGGGTGGTAGGTGGTACGAGCAGTACTTC.